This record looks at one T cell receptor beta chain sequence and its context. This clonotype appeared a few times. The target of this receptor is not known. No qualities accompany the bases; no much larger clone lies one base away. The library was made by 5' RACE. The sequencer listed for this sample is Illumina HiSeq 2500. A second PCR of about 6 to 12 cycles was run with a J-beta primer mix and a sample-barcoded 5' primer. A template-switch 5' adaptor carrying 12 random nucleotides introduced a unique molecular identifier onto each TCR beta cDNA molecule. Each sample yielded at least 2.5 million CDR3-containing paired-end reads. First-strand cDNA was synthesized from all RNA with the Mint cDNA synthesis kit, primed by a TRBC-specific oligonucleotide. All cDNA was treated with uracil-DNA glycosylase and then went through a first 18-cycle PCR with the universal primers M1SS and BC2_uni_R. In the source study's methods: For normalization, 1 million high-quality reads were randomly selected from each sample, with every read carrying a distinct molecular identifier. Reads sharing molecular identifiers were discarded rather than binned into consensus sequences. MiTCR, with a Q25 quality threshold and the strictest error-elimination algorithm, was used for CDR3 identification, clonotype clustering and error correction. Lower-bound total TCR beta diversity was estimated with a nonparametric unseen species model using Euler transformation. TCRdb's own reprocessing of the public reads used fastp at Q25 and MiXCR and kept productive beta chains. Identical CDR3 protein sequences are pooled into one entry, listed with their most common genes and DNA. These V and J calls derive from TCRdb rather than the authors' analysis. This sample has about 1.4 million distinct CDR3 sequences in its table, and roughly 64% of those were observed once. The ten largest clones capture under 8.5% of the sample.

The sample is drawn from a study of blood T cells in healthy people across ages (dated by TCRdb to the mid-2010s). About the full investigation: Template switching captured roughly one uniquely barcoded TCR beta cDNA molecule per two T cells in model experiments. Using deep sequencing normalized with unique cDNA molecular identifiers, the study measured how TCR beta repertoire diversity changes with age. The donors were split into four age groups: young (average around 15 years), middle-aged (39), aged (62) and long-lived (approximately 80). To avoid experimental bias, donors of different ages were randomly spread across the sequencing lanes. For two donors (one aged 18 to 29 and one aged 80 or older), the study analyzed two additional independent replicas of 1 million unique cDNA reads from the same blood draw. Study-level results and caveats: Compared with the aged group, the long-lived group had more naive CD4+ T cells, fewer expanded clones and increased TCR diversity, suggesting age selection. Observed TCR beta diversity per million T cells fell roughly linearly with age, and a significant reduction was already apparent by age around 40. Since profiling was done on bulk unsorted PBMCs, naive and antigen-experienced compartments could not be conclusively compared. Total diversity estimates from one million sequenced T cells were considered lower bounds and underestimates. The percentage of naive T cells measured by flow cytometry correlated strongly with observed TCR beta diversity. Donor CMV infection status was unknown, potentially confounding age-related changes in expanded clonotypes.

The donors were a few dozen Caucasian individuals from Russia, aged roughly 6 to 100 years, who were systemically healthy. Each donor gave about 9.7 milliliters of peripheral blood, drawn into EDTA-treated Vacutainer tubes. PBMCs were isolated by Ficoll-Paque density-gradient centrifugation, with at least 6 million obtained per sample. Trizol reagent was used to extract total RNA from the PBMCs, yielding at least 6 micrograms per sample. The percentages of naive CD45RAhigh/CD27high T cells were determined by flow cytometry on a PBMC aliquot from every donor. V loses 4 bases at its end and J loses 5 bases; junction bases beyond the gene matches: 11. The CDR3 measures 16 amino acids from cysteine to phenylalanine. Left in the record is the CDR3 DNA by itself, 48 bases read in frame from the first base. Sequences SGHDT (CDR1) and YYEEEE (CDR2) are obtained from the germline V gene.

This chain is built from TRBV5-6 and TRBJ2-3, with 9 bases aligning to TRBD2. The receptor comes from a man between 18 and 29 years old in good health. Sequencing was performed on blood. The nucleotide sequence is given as TGTGCCAGCAGCCTTTGGGGGGGACTAGCTGGAGATACGCAGTATTTT. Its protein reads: CASSLWGGLAGDTQYF.